This T cell receptor beta chain stems from a study of T-cell memory formation after mild COVID-19. The CDR3 has 14 amino acids. Germline V CDR1 and CDR2: SGHTA, FQGNSA. V was cut by 1 base and J by 7 bases, with 11 bases left in between. Many counts were recorded for this clonotype. Each CDR3 protein is one row after TCRdb ran MiXCR on the 5' RACE reads. The sample carries around 130,000 distinct CDR3 sequences, roughly 6% recorded once. Sample: PBMCs or a T cell subset sorted from them (not recorded which). The receptor comes from an adult woman who had mild COVID-19 (a few samples of this study predate the infection). Cell type and time point are not known. The V and J genes are TRBV7-2 and TRBJ2-4; D might be TRBD2 (5 bases). The CDR3 region has the DNA TGTGCCAGCAGCTTAGGAGGAGGTGTCAACATTCAGTACTTC. As protein: CASSLGGGVNIQYF.